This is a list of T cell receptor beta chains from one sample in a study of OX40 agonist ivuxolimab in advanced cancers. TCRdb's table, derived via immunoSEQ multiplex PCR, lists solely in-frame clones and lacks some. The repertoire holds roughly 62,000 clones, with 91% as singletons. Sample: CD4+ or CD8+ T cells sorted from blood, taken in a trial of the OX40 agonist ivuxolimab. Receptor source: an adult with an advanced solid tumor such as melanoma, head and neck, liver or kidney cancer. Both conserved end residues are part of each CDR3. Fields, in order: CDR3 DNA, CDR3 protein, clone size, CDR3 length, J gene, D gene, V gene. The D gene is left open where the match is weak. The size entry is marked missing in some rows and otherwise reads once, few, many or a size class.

CDR3nt: TGTGCCAGCAGGACTAAAGCCTACAATGAGCAGTTCTTC; CDR3aa: CASRTKAYNEQFF; abundance: -; len: 13; j_gene: TRBJ2-1; d_gene: -; v_gene: TRBV7-9
CDR3nt: TGCAGCTCACGGGGACTAGCACACAATGAGCAGTTCTTC; CDR3aa: CSSRGLAHNEQFF; abundance: -; len: 13; j_gene: TRBJ2-1; d_gene: TRBD2; v_gene: TRBV29-1
CDR3nt: TGTGCCAGCTCACCACCGGACAGGGTTTGGGATGAGCAGTTCTTC; CDR3aa: CASSPPDRVWDEQFF; abundance: -; len: 15; j_gene: TRBJ2-1; d_gene: TRBD1; v_gene: TRBV18
CDR3nt: TGTGCCAGCAGCTTAACCAACAGGCCATCCTACGAGCAGTACTTC; CDR3aa: CASSLTNRPSYEQYF; abundance: -; len: 15; j_gene: TRBJ2-7; d_gene: -; v_gene: TRBV7-9
CDR3nt: TGTGCCAGCAGTCCAACCACACTAGCGGAGTCCACAGATACGCAGTATTTT; CDR3aa: CASSPTTLAESTDTQYF; abundance: once; len: 17; j_gene: TRBJ2-3; d_gene: TRBD2; v_gene: TRBV27
CDR3nt: TGTGCCAGCAGCTTGGCGGTAGCGGGAGGTTTAACAGATACGCAGTATTTT; CDR3aa: CASSLAVAGGLTDTQYF; abundance: -; len: 17; j_gene: TRBJ2-3; d_gene: TRBD2; v_gene: TRBV5-4
CDR3nt: TGTGCCAGCAGTTCGTATGGGGATTTACTGGGCAATCAGCCCCAGCATTTT; CDR3aa: CASSSYGDLLGNQPQHF; abundance: few; len: 17; j_gene: TRBJ1-5; d_gene: -; v_gene: TRBV28
CDR3nt: TGTGCCAGCAGCCCCTCCCCAGGGTTTTTCTCTGGGGCCAACGTCCTGACTTTC; CDR3aa: CASSPSPGFFSGANVLTF; abundance: -; len: 18; j_gene: TRBJ2-6; d_gene: -; v_gene: TRBV16
CDR3nt: TGTGCCAGCGTCGGGGGAGAGGGCGAGCAGTACTTC; CDR3aa: CASVGGEGEQYF; abundance: -; len: 12; j_gene: TRBJ2-7; d_gene: -; v_gene: TRBV2
CDR3nt: TGCGCCAGCAGCCAAGAGTCCCGGGGAGACTACGAGCAGTACTTC; CDR3aa: CASSQESRGDYEQYF; abundance: -; len: 15; j_gene: TRBJ2-7; d_gene: -; v_gene: TRBV4-3
CDR3nt: TGTGCCAGCAGCGGGGCAGAGGATGGCTACACCTTC; CDR3aa: CASSGAEDGYTF; abundance: few; len: 12; j_gene: TRBJ1-2; d_gene: -; v_gene: TRBV9
CDR3nt: TGTGCCAGCAGCTTAGTCTTTCGGGTAGCGGGACACAATGAGCAGTTCTTC; CDR3aa: CASSLVFRVAGHNEQFF; abundance: -; len: 17; j_gene: TRBJ2-1; d_gene: TRBD2; v_gene: TRBV11-2
CDR3nt: TGCGCCAGCAGCCAAGTAGGCAGGGGGAACTACGAGCAGTACTTC; CDR3aa: CASSQVGRGNYEQYF; abundance: -; len: 15; j_gene: TRBJ2-7; d_gene: TRBD1; v_gene: TRBV4-1
CDR3nt: TGTGCCAGCGGAAACACTGAAGCTTTCTTT; CDR3aa: CASGNTEAFF; abundance: few; len: 10; j_gene: TRBJ1-1; d_gene: -; v_gene: TRBV7-9
CDR3nt: TGTGCCAGCAGCTTGACGGTTATCTGGTACTTC; CDR3aa: CASSLTVIWYF; abundance: -; len: 11; j_gene: TRBJ2-7; d_gene: -; v_gene: TRBV5-8
CDR3nt: TGTGCCAGCAGCGGACTAGCGGGAGGAGGTTACGAGCAGTACTTC; CDR3aa: CASSGLAGGGYEQYF; abundance: -; len: 15; j_gene: TRBJ2-7; d_gene: TRBD2; v_gene: TRBV7-2
CDR3nt: TGTGCCAGCAGTCCTGGGGCCGACGGGTATGGCTACACCTTC; CDR3aa: CASSPGADGYGYTF; abundance: -; len: 14; j_gene: TRBJ1-2; d_gene: -; v_gene: TRBV27
CDR3nt: TGCGCCAGCAGCCAGGGACTAGCGCCCAATGAGCAGTTCTTC; CDR3aa: CASSQGLAPNEQFF; abundance: -; len: 14; j_gene: TRBJ2-1; d_gene: TRBD2; v_gene: TRBV4-3
CDR3nt: TGTGCCAGCAGCCAAGTCCTGAACACTGAAGCTTTCTTT; CDR3aa: CASSQVLNTEAFF; abundance: -; len: 13; j_gene: TRBJ1-1; d_gene: -; v_gene: TRBV14
CDR3nt: TGTGCCAGCTCACGGACGCTCCCCTACGAGCAGTACTTC; CDR3aa: CASSRTLPYEQYF; abundance: once; len: 13; j_gene: TRBJ2-7; d_gene: -; v_gene: TRBV18
CDR3nt: TGTGCCAGCAGCTTATTCTGGAATACTGAGCAGTTCTTC; CDR3aa: CASSLFWNTEQFF; abundance: -; len: 13; j_gene: TRBJ2-1; d_gene: -; v_gene: TRBV11-2
CDR3nt: TGTGCCAGCAGCTCAAGACTAGATAATGAGCAGTTCTTC; CDR3aa: CASSSRLDNEQFF; abundance: -; len: 13; j_gene: TRBJ2-1; d_gene: -; v_gene: TRBV5-5
CDR3nt: TGTGCCAGCAGCTGGACCCGGGACAGGGAGTCTTTCTTT; CDR3aa: CASSWTRDRESFF; abundance: -; len: 13; j_gene: TRBJ1-1; d_gene: TRBD1; v_gene: TRBV11-2
CDR3nt: TGTGCCAGCAGTTTATTCGGCGTTTCTAGCGGGAGATCTTCCGGGGAGCTGTTTTTT; CDR3aa: CASSLFGVSSGRSSGELFF; abundance: -; len: 19; j_gene: TRBJ2-2; d_gene: TRBD2; v_gene: TRBV27
CDR3nt: TGTGCCAGCAGCTCCAGCCGGACCGAAGCTTTCTTT; CDR3aa: CASSSSRTEAFF; abundance: -; len: 12; j_gene: TRBJ1-1; d_gene: -; v_gene: TRBV7-9
CDR3nt: TGTGCCAGCAGCTTGGTGGACAGGGACGAGCAGTACTTC; CDR3aa: CASSLVDRDEQYF; abundance: -; len: 13; j_gene: TRBJ2-7; d_gene: TRBD1; v_gene: TRBV7-9
CDR3nt: TGTGCCAGCAGTATGACCTTGAGACTAGTGGACCCGGGCTCCGACCCAGATACGCAGTATTTT; CDR3aa: CASSMTLRLVDPGSDPDTQYF; abundance: -; len: 21; j_gene: TRBJ2-3; d_gene: -; v_gene: TRBV2
CDR3nt: TGTGCCAGCAGTTTATTGGCGCGCCCGAGATTCGACGGGCGCTCCTACAATGAGCAGTTCTTC; CDR3aa: CASSLLARPRFDGRSYNEQFF; abundance: -; len: 21; j_gene: TRBJ2-1; d_gene: -; v_gene: TRBV28
CDR3nt: TGCGCCAGCAGCCAACTAGCGGGAGTAGCTGATGAGCAGTTCTTC; CDR3aa: CASSQLAGVADEQFF; abundance: once; len: 15; j_gene: TRBJ2-1; d_gene: TRBD2; v_gene: TRBV4-1
CDR3nt: TGTGCCAGCAGCCTCGACAGTACTAATCCCTACGAGCAGTACTTC; CDR3aa: CASSLDSTNPYEQYF; abundance: -; len: 15; j_gene: TRBJ2-7; d_gene: -; v_gene: TRBV6-5
CDR3nt: TGTGCCAGTAGTATTTTATGGACAGATACGCAGTATTTT; CDR3aa: CASSILWTDTQYF; abundance: once; len: 13; j_gene: TRBJ2-3; d_gene: -; v_gene: TRBV19
CDR3nt: TGTGCCAGCAGCTGGGGGACAGCCTACGAGCAGTACTTC; CDR3aa: CASSWGTAYEQYF; abundance: -; len: 13; j_gene: TRBJ2-7; d_gene: TRBD1; v_gene: TRBV7-2
CDR3nt: TGTGCCAGCAGTTACTCGGGACAGGGTTACGAGCAGTACTTC; CDR3aa: CASSYSGQGYEQYF; abundance: -; len: 14; j_gene: TRBJ2-7; d_gene: TRBD1; v_gene: TRBV6-5
CDR3nt: TGTGCCAGCAGCTCTCAACAGGACTACACAGATACGCAGTATTTT; CDR3aa: CASSSQQDYTDTQYF; abundance: -; len: 15; j_gene: TRBJ2-3; d_gene: -; v_gene: TRBV5-6
CDR3nt: TGCAGCGTTGACTTCTCCTACAATGAGCAGTTCTTC; CDR3aa: CSVDFSYNEQFF; abundance: once; len: 12; j_gene: TRBJ2-1; d_gene: -; v_gene: TRBV29-1
CDR3nt: TGTGCCAGCAGTTGGGCAGGGGACACCGGGGAGCTGTTTTTT; CDR3aa: CASSWAGDTGELFF; abundance: -; len: 14; j_gene: TRBJ2-2; d_gene: -; v_gene: TRBV27
CDR3nt: TGTGCCATCAGTGAGTCGAGCAATCAGCCCCAGCATTTT; CDR3aa: CAISESSNQPQHF; abundance: -; len: 13; j_gene: TRBJ1-5; d_gene: -; v_gene: TRBV10-3
CDR3nt: TGTGCCAGCTCACCGGAAGGACTAGCGATAGAAACCGGGGAGCTGTTTTTT; CDR3aa: CASSPEGLAIETGELFF; abundance: -; len: 17; j_gene: TRBJ2-2; d_gene: TRBD2; v_gene: TRBV18
CDR3nt: TGTGCCAGCAGTTTACGAGGGGGTCAGGGGAATGAGCAGTTCTTC; CDR3aa: CASSLRGGQGNEQFF; abundance: -; len: 15; j_gene: TRBJ2-1; d_gene: -; v_gene: TRBV27
CDR3nt: TGTGCCAGCAGTGCACGACCTAGCGACGGTACGCAGTATTTT; CDR3aa: CASSARPSDGTQYF; abundance: once; len: 14; j_gene: TRBJ2-3; d_gene: -; v_gene: TRBV6-4
CDR3nt: TGCAGCATTCCCCCAATCCACGAGCAGTACTTC; CDR3aa: CSIPPIHEQYF; abundance: -; len: 11; j_gene: TRBJ2-7; d_gene: -; v_gene: TRBV20-1
CDR3nt: TGTGCCAGCCGGGGAACAGTTGGGCAAGAGACCCAGTACTTC; CDR3aa: CASRGTVGQETQYF; abundance: -; len: 14; j_gene: TRBJ2-5; d_gene: -; v_gene: TRBV7-8
CDR3nt: TGTGCCAGCAGTTACCTTAGACGTGCCCACTACAATGAGCAGTTCTTC; CDR3aa: CASSYLRRAHYNEQFF; abundance: -; len: 16; j_gene: TRBJ2-1; d_gene: -; v_gene: TRBV6-5
CDR3nt: TGTGCCAGCAGCATCGTGATCGGACTAGCGGCCTACGAGCAGTACTTC; CDR3aa: CASSIVIGLAAYEQYF; abundance: -; len: 16; j_gene: TRBJ2-7; d_gene: TRBD2; v_gene: TRBV11-2
CDR3nt: TGTGCCAGTAGTATAGGGGGGCCGGGAGCTTTCTTT; CDR3aa: CASSIGGPGAFF; abundance: -; len: 12; j_gene: TRBJ1-1; d_gene: -; v_gene: TRBV19
CDR3nt: TGTGCCAGCAGCGTTCAAGGGGCGGCTGGAAACACCATATATTTT; CDR3aa: CASSVQGAAGNTIYF; abundance: once; len: 15; j_gene: TRBJ1-3; d_gene: -; v_gene: TRBV9
CDR3nt: TGTGCCAGCAGTAAGGAAGAGACCCAGTACTTC; CDR3aa: CASSKEETQYF; abundance: -; len: 11; j_gene: TRBJ2-5; d_gene: -; v_gene: TRBV27
CDR3nt: TGTGCCAGCAGCGCTAGTGGGGGTCCCTCGCCTGGAAACACCATATATTTT; CDR3aa: CASSASGGPSPGNTIYF; abundance: -; len: 17; j_gene: TRBJ1-3; d_gene: -; v_gene: TRBV7-6
CDR3nt: TGTGCCAGCAGCCAGGGCCAGAGTTACAATCAGCCCCAGCATTTT; CDR3aa: CASSQGQSYNQPQHF; abundance: -; len: 15; j_gene: TRBJ1-5; d_gene: -; v_gene: TRBV6-5
CDR3nt: TGTGCCAGCAGCATAACCCCGGGACAGGGGACCGGGGAGCTGTTTTTT; CDR3aa: CASSITPGQGTGELFF; abundance: -; len: 16; j_gene: TRBJ2-2; d_gene: TRBD1; v_gene: TRBV11-3
CDR3nt: TGTGCCAGCAGCTTAGGGGGACAGGGGGGCACAGATACGCAGTATTTT; CDR3aa: CASSLGGQGGTDTQYF; abundance: -; len: 16; j_gene: TRBJ2-3; d_gene: TRBD1; v_gene: TRBV13
CDR3nt: TGTGCCAGCAGTTTACGGACTAGCGGAAGCACCGGGGAGCTGTTTTTT; CDR3aa: CASSLRTSGSTGELFF; abundance: once; len: 16; j_gene: TRBJ2-2; d_gene: TRBD2; v_gene: TRBV28
CDR3nt: TGTGCCAGCAGCTTGGGGGCGACGGCCTACGAGCAGTACTTC; CDR3aa: CASSLGATAYEQYF; abundance: -; len: 14; j_gene: TRBJ2-7; d_gene: -; v_gene: TRBV5-4
CDR3nt: TGCGCCAGCAGCCAAGCACGGTCCTACGAGCAGTACTTC; CDR3aa: CASSQARSYEQYF; abundance: -; len: 13; j_gene: TRBJ2-7; d_gene: -; v_gene: TRBV4-3
CDR3nt: TGTGCCAGCAGCACGGGACAGACTAATTACGGCGGGGAGCTGTTTTTT; CDR3aa: CASSTGQTNYGGELFF; abundance: -; len: 16; j_gene: TRBJ2-2; d_gene: TRBD1; v_gene: TRBV11-3
CDR3nt: TGCGCCAGCAGCCAAGAACTAGCGGAAAACAATGAGCAGTTCTTC; CDR3aa: CASSQELAENNEQFF; abundance: medium-sized; len: 15; j_gene: TRBJ2-1; d_gene: TRBD2; v_gene: TRBV4-1
CDR3nt: TGTGCCAGCAGTTTCGCGGTGGCCTACGAGCAGTACTTC; CDR3aa: CASSFAVAYEQYF; abundance: once; len: 13; j_gene: TRBJ2-7; d_gene: -; v_gene: TRBV6-5
CDR3nt: TGTGCCAGCAGCTCGGGACAGGGCTACGAGCAGTACTTC; CDR3aa: CASSSGQGYEQYF; abundance: few; len: 13; j_gene: TRBJ2-7; d_gene: TRBD1; v_gene: TRBV5-8
CDR3nt: TGTGCCAGCAGCTCCCTAGCGGGAGCAGATGAGCAGTACTTC; CDR3aa: CASSSLAGADEQYF; abundance: -; len: 14; j_gene: TRBJ2-7; d_gene: TRBD2; v_gene: TRBV16
CDR3nt: TGTGCCAGCAGCCGTTGGGGTAGCGGGAGCAGCACAGATACGCAGTATTTT; CDR3aa: CASSRWGSGSSTDTQYF; abundance: -; len: 17; j_gene: TRBJ2-3; d_gene: TRBD2; v_gene: TRBV7-3